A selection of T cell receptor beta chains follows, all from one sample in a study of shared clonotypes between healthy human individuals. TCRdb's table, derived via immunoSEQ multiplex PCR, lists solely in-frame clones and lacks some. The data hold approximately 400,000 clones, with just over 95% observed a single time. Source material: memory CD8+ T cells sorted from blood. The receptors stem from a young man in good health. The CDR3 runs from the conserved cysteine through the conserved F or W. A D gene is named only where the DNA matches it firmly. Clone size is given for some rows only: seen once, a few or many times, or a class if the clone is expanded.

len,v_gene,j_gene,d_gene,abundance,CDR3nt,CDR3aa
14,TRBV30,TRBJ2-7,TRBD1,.,TGTGCCTGGGGTACCGGGACAGGGGTATACGAGCAGTACTTC,CAWGTGTGVYEQYF
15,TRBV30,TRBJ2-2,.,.,TGTGCCTGGAGCAAAAGGGCTAGGGGCACCGGGGAGCTGTTTTTT,CAWSKRARGTGELFF
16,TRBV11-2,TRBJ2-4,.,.,TGTGCCAGCAGCTTAGGATTATCAGAAGCCAAAAACATTCAGTACTTC,CASSLGLSEAKNIQYF
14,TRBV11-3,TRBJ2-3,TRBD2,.,TGTGCCAGCAGTGCGGGAGGGAGCACAGATACGCAGTATTTT,CASSAGGSTDTQYF
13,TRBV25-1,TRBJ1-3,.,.,TGTGCCAGCATTGAGAGCTCTGGAAACACCATATATTTT,CASIESSGNTIYF
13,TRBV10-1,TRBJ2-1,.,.,TGCGCCAGCAGCCCCGACAGGTACAATGAGCAGTTCTTC,CASSPDRYNEQFF
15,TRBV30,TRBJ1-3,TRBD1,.,TGTGCCTGGAGAGACAGGGGGCTCTCTGGAAACACCATATATTTT,CAWRDRGLSGNTIYF
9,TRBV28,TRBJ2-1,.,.,TGTGCCAGCAGGACAGAGCAGTTCTTC,CASRTEQFF
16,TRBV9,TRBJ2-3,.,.,TGTGCCAGCAGCGTAGATATACTGGGGGGCACAGATACGCAGTATTTT,CASSVDILGGTDTQYF
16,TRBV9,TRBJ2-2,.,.,TGTGCCAGCAGCTCTACTCGGACGACCAACACCGGGGAGCTGTTTTTT,CASSSTRTTNTGELFF
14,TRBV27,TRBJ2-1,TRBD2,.,TGTGCCAGCCATGGACTAGCGGGATACAATGAGCAGTTCTTC,CASHGLAGYNEQFF
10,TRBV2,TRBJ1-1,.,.,TGTGCCAGCCAGGGGCCTGAAGCTTTCTTT,CASQGPEAFF
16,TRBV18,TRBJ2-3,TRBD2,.,TGTGCCAGCTCACCACTCGGGACTAGCTCTGCAGATACGCAGTATTTT,CASSPLGTSSADTQYF
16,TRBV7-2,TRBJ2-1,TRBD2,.,TGTGCCAGCAGCTATAGCGGGATAGCTTCATACAATGAGCAGTTCTTC,CASSYSGIASYNEQFF
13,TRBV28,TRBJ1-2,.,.,TGTGCCTCAAGCAGCAAGTGGTTTCTAAGGATCACCTTC,CASSSKWFLRITF
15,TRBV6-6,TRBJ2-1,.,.,TGTGCCAGCATCCGAGATGGCAGGGCTTTGAATGAGCAGTTCTTC,CASIRDGRALNEQFF
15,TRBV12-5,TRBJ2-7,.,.,TGTGCTAGTGGTTTGGTAGGGGGAAGTCCCTACGAGCAGTACTTC,CASGLVGGSPYEQYF
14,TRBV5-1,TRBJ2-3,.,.,TGCGCCAGCAGCCCAGAGCGGGTCACAGATACGCAGTATTTT,CASSPERVTDTQYF
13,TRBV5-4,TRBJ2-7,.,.,TGTGCCAGCAGCTTCAGGGACCACGAATGGCAGTACTTC,CASSFRDHEWQYF
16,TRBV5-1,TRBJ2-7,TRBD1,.,TGCGCCAGCAGCCGGACAGGGGCGCCCCTCTCCTACGAGCAGTACTTC,CASSRTGAPLSYEQYF
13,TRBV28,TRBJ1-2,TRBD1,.,TGTGCCAGCAGCCCTTGGACAGGGGATGGCTACACCTTC,CASSPWTGDGYTF
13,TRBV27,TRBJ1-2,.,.,TGTGCCAGCAGTTTCGATGCCCGTAGGGGCTACACCTTC,CASSFDARRGYTF
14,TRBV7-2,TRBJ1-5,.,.,TGTGCCAGCAGCTTAGGCAGGGTTGTACAGCCCCAGCATTTT,CASSLGRVVQPQHF
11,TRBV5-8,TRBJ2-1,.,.,TGTGCCAGCAGCCGTGGAAATGAGCAGTTCTTC,CASSRGNEQFF
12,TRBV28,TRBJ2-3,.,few,TGTGCCAGCAGTCTACGGACGAATACGCAGTATTTT,CASSLRTNTQYF
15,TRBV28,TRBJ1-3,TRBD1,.,TGTGCCAGCAGCCCAGGGGGGGGCTCTGGAAACACCATATATTTT,CASSPGGGSGNTIYF
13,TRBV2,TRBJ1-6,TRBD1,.,TGTGCCAGCAGTCAACAGGGGGGTTCACCCCTCCACTTT,CASSQQGGSPLHF
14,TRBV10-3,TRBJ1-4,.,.,TGTGCCATCAGTGAGTCAAGCCGGGAGGAAAAACTGTTTTTT,CAISESSREEKLFF
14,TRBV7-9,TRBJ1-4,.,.,TGTGCCAGCAGCTTAAGGGACGCTAATGAAAAACTGTTTTTT,CASSLRDANEKLFF
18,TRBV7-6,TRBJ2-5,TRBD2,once,TGTGCCAGCAGCTTAGTTGACGGGAGGGCTCCTTTTCAAGAGACCCAGTACTTC,CASSLVDGRAPFQETQYF
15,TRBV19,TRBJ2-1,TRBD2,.,TGTGCCAGTGCTTTTTTTACTAGCGGGGTCTATGAGCAGTTCTTC,CASAFFTSGVYEQFF
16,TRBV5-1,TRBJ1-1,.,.,TGCGCCAGCAGCTTGGACGCCTGGGACGGCTGGGGTGAAGCTTTCTTT,CASSLDAWDGWGEAFF
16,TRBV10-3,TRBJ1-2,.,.,TGTGCCATCAGTGAGTCGATTCCGGGGGCTAACTATGGCTACACCTTC,CAISESIPGANYGYTF
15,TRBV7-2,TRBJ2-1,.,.,TGTGCCAGCAGCTTAGCGGACTACGCCTACAATGAGCAGTTCTTC,CASSLADYAYNEQFF
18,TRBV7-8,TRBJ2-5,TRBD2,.,TGTGCCAGCAGCTTAGGCAGGCTAGCGGGAGGGCGGCAAGAGACCCAGTACTTC,CASSLGRLAGGRQETQYF
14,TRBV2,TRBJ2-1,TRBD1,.,TGTGCCAGCAGTGGACAGGGGGCCTACAATGAGCAGTTCTTC,CASSGQGAYNEQFF
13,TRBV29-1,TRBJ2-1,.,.,TGCAGCGTTCGTCAGGTACGGCTCAATGAGCAGTTCTTC,CSVRQVRLNEQFF
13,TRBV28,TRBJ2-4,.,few,TGTGCCAGCAGTTTAGGGGCCAAAAACATTCAGTACTTC,CASSLGAKNIQYF
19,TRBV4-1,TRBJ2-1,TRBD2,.,TGCGCCAGCAGCCAAGATCGGCCGACTAGCGGGCCCAAAGGCAATGAGCAGTTCTTC,CASSQDRPTSGPKGNEQFF
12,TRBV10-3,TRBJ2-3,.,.,TGTGCCGTCGGACAGGAGGGAAATACGCAGTATTTT,CAVGQEGNTQYF
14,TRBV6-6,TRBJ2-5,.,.,TGTGCCAGCAGTTACCCTGGACTGGAAGAGACCCAGTACTTC,CASSYPGLEETQYF
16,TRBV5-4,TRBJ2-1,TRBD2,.,TGTGCCAGCAGCCCCCGACTAGCGGGAGGGGACAATGAGCAGTTCTTC,CASSPRLAGGDNEQFF
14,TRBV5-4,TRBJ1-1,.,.,TGTGCCAGCAGCTTGGGGGGTAGGAACACTGAAGCTTTCTTT,CASSLGGRNTEAFF
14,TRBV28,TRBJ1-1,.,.,TGTGCCAGCAGCCCCGGGTGGGGGAACACTGAAGCTTTCTTT,CASSPGWGNTEAFF
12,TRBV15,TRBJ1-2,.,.,TGTGCCACCAGCAGAGAGACAGTTGGCTACACCTTC,CATSRETVGYTF
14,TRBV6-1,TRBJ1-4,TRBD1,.,TGTGCCAGCACCCCGGACAGGTCCCGACGAAAACTGTTTTTT,CASTPDRSRRKLFF
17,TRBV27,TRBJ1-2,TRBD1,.,TGTGCCAGCAGTTCGCTAGGACAGGGATCGCATTGGGGGGGCTACACCTTC,CASSSLGQGSHWGGYTF
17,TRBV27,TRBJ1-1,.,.,TGTGCCAGCAGTTTACGGGGGGCGAGAATGTTGAACACTGAAGCTTTCTTT,CASSLRGARMLNTEAFF
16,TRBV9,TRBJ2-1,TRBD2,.,TGTGCCAGCAGCGTAGGGACTAGCGGGAGGGTCGATGAGCAGTTCTTC,CASSVGTSGRVDEQFF
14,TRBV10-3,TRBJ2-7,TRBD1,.,TGTGCCATCAGCTCCGGGACAGAATCCTACGAGCAGTACTTC,CAISSGTESYEQYF
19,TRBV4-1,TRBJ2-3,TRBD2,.,TGCGCCAGCAGCCAAGATCGGGGTTATTTAGCGGGGCCCACAGATACGCAGTATTTT,CASSQDRGYLAGPTDTQYF
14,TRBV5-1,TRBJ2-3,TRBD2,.,TGCGCCAGCAGCCCCGGGAGGAGCGCAGATACGCAGTATTTT,CASSPGRSADTQYF
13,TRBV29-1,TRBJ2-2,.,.,TGCAGCGTTGAGAGCCCGAACACCGGGGAGCTGTTTTTT,CSVESPNTGELFF
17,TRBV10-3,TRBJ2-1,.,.,TGTGCCATCAGCCCAGGTGGGGGGCGCGGAGCTTTCAATGAGCAGTTCTTC,CAISPGGGRGAFNEQFF